Following are 20 T cell receptor beta chains from one sample sequenced in a study of technical replicates of blood from four donors. Measured with immunoSEQ multiplex PCR; TCRdb has only the in-frame clones, and not every one. The sample has approximately 79,000 clones, approximately 96% seen once; the top ten hold 0.25% to 0.3%. The material sequenced was T cells isolated from PBMCs. The receptors originated from a human donor in good health.

A single count supports this clone. This chain joins TRBV7-9 and TRBJ2-7; TRBD1 agrees at 7 bases. V lost 4 bases, J lost 4 bases, and 7 bases stayed unmatched. Germline V gene lookup returns CDR1 SEHNR and CDR2 FQNEAQ (reference sequence). The CDR3 is 14 residues long. The CDR3 loop reads CASSSYRGRYEQYF. The CDR3, as DNA: TGTGCCAGCAGCTCATACAGGGGTCGGTACGAGCAGTACTTC. Together with reference TRBV7-9 and TRBJ2-7, the CDR3 gives the full variable domain: DTGVSQNPRHKITKRGQNVTFRCDPISEHNRLYWYRQTLGQGPEFLTYFQNEAQLEKSRLLSDRFSAERPKGSFSTLEIQRTEQGDSAMYLCASSSYRGRYEQYFGPGTRLTVT.

The genes are TRBV9 and TRBJ2-7; D remains unclear. The germline V gene has CDR1 SGDLS and CDR2 YYNGEE. Deletions cut 0 bases from V and 5 bases from J, with 18 bases between. The CDR3 totals 16 residues. CDR3 coding DNA: TGTGCCAGCAGCGTAGATTATAGATATCTAGGCGACGAGCAGTACTTC. As protein: CASSVDYRYLGDEQYF.

The chain has TRBV25-1 and TRBJ2-1, with 11 positions matching TRBD2. Germline V gene lookup returns CDR1 MGHDK and CDR2 SYGVNS. The V segment lost 5 bases and the J segment 1 base; nucleotides outside the gene matches: 1. This CDR3 region has 15 residues. CDR3 in DNA: TGTGCCAGCAGTCGACTAGCGGGATCCTACAATGAGCAGTTCTTC. This sequence encodes CASSRLAGSYNEQFF.

The chain joins TRBV7-8 to TRBJ2-5; 9 nucleotides line up with TRBD2. Germline CDR1 SGHVS, CDR2 FQNEAQ. The CDR3 is made up of 15 amino acids. Losses at the gene ends were 6 bases for V and 7 bases for J; bases not matched to a gene: 12. This CDR3 is CASSPNLAGEGTQYF. The CDR3 DNA is TGTGCCAGCAGTCCGAATTTAGCGGGAGAAGGGACCCAGTACTTC.

V usage is TRBV5-1 and J usage is TRBJ2-7; TRBD2 aligns across 13 bases. This CDR3 region has 22 residues. Trimming took 0 bases from V and 0 from J; bases not matched to a gene: 18. Germline-derived CDR1 and CDR2 are SGHRS and YFSETQ. DNA for the CDR3: TGCGCCAGCAGCTTGGGCCGCGGCCGGGCGACTAGCGGGAGGCTTCTCTCCTACGAGCAGTACTTC. This encodes CASSLGRGRATSGRLLSYEQYF.

The chain couples TRBV27 to TRBJ1-4; 8 bases agree with TRBD1. The junction had 6 bases not matched to a gene; V was cut back by 5 bases and J by 4 bases. Per germline, CDR1 MNHEY and CDR2 SMNVEV (reference sequence). The CDR3 extends over 15 amino acids. CDR3 in DNA: TGTGCCAGCAGTCAGTACAGGGGGGATAATGAAAAACTGTTTTTT. It yields the protein CASSQYRGDNEKLFF.

The chain has TRBV29-1 and TRBJ2-1, with a possible D match to TRBD1 (6 bases). The germline CDR1 and CDR2 sequences are SQVTM and ANQGSEA. Trimming stripped 5 bases from V and 8 bases from J, with 13 bases between. The CDR3 contains 12 residues. The CDR3 is CSVFPGAHEQFF. CDR3 DNA sequence: TGCAGCGTTTTCCCAGGGGCTCATGAGCAGTTCTTC.

This clone was found once. The chain combines TRBV4-2 with TRBJ2-7, with 8 bases aligning to TRBD2. There are 17 residues in the CDR3. CDR1 is LGHNA, CDR2 YNFKEQ, per germline. J gave up 1 base and V 2 bases, and 10 bases lay outside the gene matches. CDR3 bases: TGTGCCAGCAGCCAACTCCCTTGGGGGACTAGTTCCTACGAGCAGTACTTC. Protein: CASSQLPWGTSSYEQYF.

This chain links TRBV4-2 with TRBJ2-7; 7 bases are a match to TRBD1. V shed 3 bases, J shed 0 bases, and the junction held 8 bases outside the gene matches. The CDR3 totals 16 residues. Germline V gene sequence: CDR1 LGHNA, CDR2 YNFKEQ. The DNA of the CDR3 is TGTGCCAGCAGCCACACGACGGGGACAGTCTCCTACGAGCAGTACTTC. Amino acid sequence: CASSHTTGTVSYEQYF.

The rearrangement uses TRBV29-1 and TRBJ1-2; 9 bases are a match to TRBD1. V was clipped by 6 bases and J by 3 bases; unmatched bases: 2. CDR3 length: 12 amino acids. Germline values: CDR1 SQVTM, CDR2 ANQGSEA. CDR3 region: CSVRQGDYGYTF. As DNA, the CDR3 is TGCAGCGTGAGACAGGGGGACTATGGCTACACCTTC.

This chain links TRBV29-1 with TRBJ2-2; TRBD2 aligns across 11 bases. With V trimmed by 3 bases and J by 5 bases, 8 bases remained unmatched. Germline CDR1 reads SQVTM; CDR2 reads ANQGSEA. CDR3 length: 16 residues. In DNA form, the CDR3 reads TGCAGCGTTGAGGGGCTAGCGGGAGGTGGAACCGGGGAGCTGTTTTTT. This gives the protein CSVEGLAGGGTGELFF.

The gene calls are TRBV29-1 and TRBJ2-7, with TRBD1 matching over 8 bases. The V and J ends lost 6 bases and 2 bases, in that order; junction bases with no gene match: 0. The CDR3 consists of 11 residues. CDR1 SQVTM and CDR2 ANQGSEA come from the germline V gene. The CDR3 loop is CSVGQAYEQYF. The CDR3 nucleotides read TGCAGCGTGGGACAGGCCTACGAGCAGTACTTC.

This chain uses TRBV5-1 with TRBJ2-1, with 10 positions matching TRBD1. The germline CDR1 and CDR2 sequences are SGHRS and YFSETQ. J gave up 8 bases and V 7 bases, and 12 bases lay outside the gene matches. The CDR3 totals 15 residues. As DNA, the CDR3 is TGCGCCAGCTCGAGGCGGGCGGGACAGGGGCATGAGCAGTTCTTC. This codes for CASSRRAGQGHEQFF.

The J gene is TRBJ1-2, the V gene TRBV5-8; D not certain. Germline assignment: CDR1 SGHTS and CDR2 YDEGEE. The CDR3 has 13 amino acids. V lost 0 bases to trimming and J lost 8 bases, with 11 bases between them. CDR3 in DNA: TGTGCCAGCAGCTTGGACGGGGTTGGGGGCTACACCTTC. It is translated as CASSLDGVGGYTF.

The chain combines TRBV18 with TRBJ1-4, with 9 bases identical to TRBD1. The J segment lost 8 bases and the V segment lost 3 bases, leaving 4 bases of the junction unmatched. The germline V gene encodes CDR1 KGHSH and CDR2 LQKENI. CDR3 length equals 14 residues. For the CDR3, the DNA is TGTGCCAGCTCACCTATGGGACAGGGAGAAAAACTGTTTTTT. Translating gives CASSPMGQGEKLFF.

This clone was counted once. The V gene is TRBV28, the J gene TRBJ2-7; 8 bases are a match to TRBD1. The CDR3 extends over 14 amino acids. The V gene end was trimmed by 3 bases and the J gene end by 4 bases; junction bases not matched to a gene: 5. In germline, CDR1 is MDHEN, CDR2 SYDVKM. CDR3 sequence: CASSFRTGKYEQYF. CDR3 bases: TGTGCCAGCAGTTTCCGGACAGGGAAGTACGAGCAGTACTTC.

The chain is built from TRBV16 and TRBJ2-1, with a weak D call TRBD1 (6 bases). This CDR3 region has 14 residues. Germline assignment: CDR1 KGHSY and CDR2 FQNENV. The V end was cut by 4 bases, the J end by 1 base, with 8 bases between. For the CDR3, the DNA is TGTGCCAGCAGCCTGGACAGATCCTACAATGAGCAGTTCTTC. Amino acid sequence: CASSLDRSYNEQFF.

Details on this clone: The sample contains more than one DNA sequence encoding this CDR3. The chain employs TRBV6-6 and TRBJ2-7; TRBD1 might be the D (5 bases). Per the germline V gene, CDR1 is MNHNY and CDR2 is SVGAGI (reference sequence). This CDR3 spans 12 amino acids. V lost 6 bases, J lost 4 bases, and 10 bases lay in between. CDR3 in DNA: TGTGCCAGCAGCAGAGACAGTTACGAGCAGTACTTC. Its translation is CASSRDSYEQYF.

The chain is built from TRBV6-5 and TRBJ2-5; 7 bases match TRBD1. The J segment lost 5 bases and the V segment lost 2 bases, leaving 8 bases of the junction unmatched. CDR3 size: 15 residues. From germline, CDR1 is MNHEY and CDR2 SVGAGI. In DNA form, the CDR3 reads TGTGCCAGCAGTTACATTATGGACAGGATGGAGACCCAGTACTTC. Residues: CASSYIMDRMETQYF.

The gene calls are TRBV6-5 and TRBJ2-1, with TRBD2 as a possible D gene (5 bases). The V gene lost 6 bases and the J gene lost 14 bases, with 20 bases spanning the gap. Germline V gives CDR1 MNHEY, CDR2 SVGAGI. The CDR3 covers 13 residues. As DNA, the CDR3 is TGTGCCAGCAGCAAAGACTACCAGACTCCCAAGTTCTTC. Protein sequence: CASSKDYQTPKFF.